This TCR beta chain was profiled in a study of beta chain features in type 1 diabetes. Points from the study as a whole: The study found moderately but significantly shorter TCRB CDR3s in all four CD4+ subsets of Type 1 diabetes patients.

Between the trimmed V and J ends, which lost 5 bases and 5 bases, there was a span of 18 bases. The CDR3 runs 15 residues. Germline V CDR1 and CDR2: SGHAT, FQNNGV. Expressed TCRB transcripts were sequenced after all isolated RNA was converted to cDNA. The repertoire was sequenced with immunoSEQ multiplex PCR; TCRdb's copy has only in-frame clones and lacks some. The sample consists of roughly 300,000 clones, about 14% of them appearing once. This clone was seen only a few times. Its antigen is unidentified. The gene calls are TRBV11-2 and TRBJ2-5, with D possibly being TRBD2 (6 bases). The sequence was obtained from a man aged 30 to 45 in good health. Sequencing was done on a sample of central memory CD4+ T cells from blood. CDR3: CASSTRAGSHETQYF. The DNA of the CDR3 is TGTGCCAGCAGCACCCGTGCCGGGAGCCATGAGACCCAGTACTTC.